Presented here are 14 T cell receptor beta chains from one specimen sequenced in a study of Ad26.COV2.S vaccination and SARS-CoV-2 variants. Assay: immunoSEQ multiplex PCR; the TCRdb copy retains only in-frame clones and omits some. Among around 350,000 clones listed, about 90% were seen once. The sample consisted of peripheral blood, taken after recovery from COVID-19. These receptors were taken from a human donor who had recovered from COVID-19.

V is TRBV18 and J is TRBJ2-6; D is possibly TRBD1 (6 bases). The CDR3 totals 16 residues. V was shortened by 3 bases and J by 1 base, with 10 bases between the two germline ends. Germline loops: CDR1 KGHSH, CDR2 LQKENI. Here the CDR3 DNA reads TGTGCCAGCTCACCTTATCAGGGGTCTGGGGCCAACGTCCTGACTTTC. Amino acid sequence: CASSPYQGSGANVLTF. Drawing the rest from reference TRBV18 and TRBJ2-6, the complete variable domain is NAGVMQNPRHLVRRRGQEARLRCSPMKGHSHVYWYRQLPEEGLKFMVYLQKENIIDESGMPKERFSAEFPKEGPSILRIQQVVRGDSAAYFCASSPYQGSGANVLTFGAGSRLTVL.

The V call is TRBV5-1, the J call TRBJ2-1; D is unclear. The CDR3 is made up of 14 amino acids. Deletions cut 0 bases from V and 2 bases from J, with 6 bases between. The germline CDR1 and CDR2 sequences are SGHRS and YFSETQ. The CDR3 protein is CASSLDPAYNEQFF. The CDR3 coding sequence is TGCGCCAGCAGCTTGGACCCAGCCTACAATGAGCAGTTCTTC.

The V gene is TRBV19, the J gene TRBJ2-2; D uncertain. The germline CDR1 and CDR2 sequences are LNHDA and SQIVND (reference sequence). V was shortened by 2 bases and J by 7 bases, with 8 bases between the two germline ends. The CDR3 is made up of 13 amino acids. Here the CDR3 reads CASSILLGGELFF. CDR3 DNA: TGTGCCAGTAGTATACTCCTGGGCGGGGAGCTGTTTTTT.

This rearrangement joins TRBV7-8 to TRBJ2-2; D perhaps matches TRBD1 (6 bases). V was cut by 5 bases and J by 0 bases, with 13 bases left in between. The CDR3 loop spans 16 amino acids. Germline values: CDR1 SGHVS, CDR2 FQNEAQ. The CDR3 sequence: CASSTRTVPNTGELFF. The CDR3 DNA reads TGTGCCAGCAGCACGAGGACAGTTCCGAACACCGGGGAGCTGTTTTTT.

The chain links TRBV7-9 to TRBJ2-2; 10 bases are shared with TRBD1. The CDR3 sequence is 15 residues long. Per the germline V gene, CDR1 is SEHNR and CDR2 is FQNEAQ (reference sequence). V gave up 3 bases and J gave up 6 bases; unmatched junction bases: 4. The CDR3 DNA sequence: TGTGCCAGCAGCTTGGGGACAGGGGTCGCCGGGGAGCTGTTTTTT. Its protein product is CASSLGTGVAGELFF.

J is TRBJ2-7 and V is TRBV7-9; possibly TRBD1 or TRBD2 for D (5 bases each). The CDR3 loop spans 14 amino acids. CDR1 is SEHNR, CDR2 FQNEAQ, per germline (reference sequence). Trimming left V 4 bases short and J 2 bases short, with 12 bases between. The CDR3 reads CASSYRDRAYEQYF. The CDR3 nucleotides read TGTGCCAGCAGCTATCGGGACCGTGCCTACGAGCAGTACTTC.

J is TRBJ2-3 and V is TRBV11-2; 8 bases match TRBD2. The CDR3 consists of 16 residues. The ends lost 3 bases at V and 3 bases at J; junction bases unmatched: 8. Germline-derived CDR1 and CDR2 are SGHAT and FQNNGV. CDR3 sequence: CASSLHPGLVTDTQYF. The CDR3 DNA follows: TGTGCCAGCAGCTTGCACCCGGGACTAGTAACAGATACGCAGTATTTT.

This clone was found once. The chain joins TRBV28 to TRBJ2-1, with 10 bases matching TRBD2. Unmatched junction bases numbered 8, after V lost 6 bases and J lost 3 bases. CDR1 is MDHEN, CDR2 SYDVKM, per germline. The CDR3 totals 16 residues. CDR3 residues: CASSFAIAGGYNEQFF. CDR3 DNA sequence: TGTGCCAGCAGCTTCGCAATAGCGGGGGGCTACAATGAGCAGTTCTTC.

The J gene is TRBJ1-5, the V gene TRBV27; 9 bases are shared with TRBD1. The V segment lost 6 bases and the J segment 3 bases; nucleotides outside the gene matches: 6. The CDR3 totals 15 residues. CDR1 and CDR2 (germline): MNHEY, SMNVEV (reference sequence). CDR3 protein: CASRPGTGNNQPQHF. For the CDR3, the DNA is TGTGCCAGCAGACCCGGGACAGGGAACAATCAGCCCCAGCATTTT.

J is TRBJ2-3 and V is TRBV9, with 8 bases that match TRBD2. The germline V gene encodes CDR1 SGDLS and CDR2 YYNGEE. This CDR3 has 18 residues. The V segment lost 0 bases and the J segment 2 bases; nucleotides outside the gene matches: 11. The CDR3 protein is CASSVATGTSVTTDTQYF. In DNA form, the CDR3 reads TGTGCCAGCAGCGTAGCTACGGGGACTAGTGTAACCACAGATACGCAGTATTTT. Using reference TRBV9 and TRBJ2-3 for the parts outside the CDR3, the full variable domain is DSGVTQTPKHLITATGQRVTLRCSPRSGDLSVYWYQQSLDQGLQFLIQYYNGEERAKGNILERFSAQQFPDLHSELNLSSLELGDSALYFCASSVATGTSVTTDTQYFGPGTRLTVL.

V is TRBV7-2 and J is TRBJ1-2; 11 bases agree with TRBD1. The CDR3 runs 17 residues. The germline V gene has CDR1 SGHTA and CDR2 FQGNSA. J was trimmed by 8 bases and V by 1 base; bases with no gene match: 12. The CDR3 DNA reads TGTGCCAGCAGCTTAGTTTGGACAGGGGGCTGGTCACACGGCTACACCTTC. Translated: CASSLVWTGGWSHGYTF.

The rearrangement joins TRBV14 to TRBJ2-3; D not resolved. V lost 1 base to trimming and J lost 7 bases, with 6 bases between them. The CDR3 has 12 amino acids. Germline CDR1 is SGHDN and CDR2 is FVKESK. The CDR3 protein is CASSQGWNTQYF. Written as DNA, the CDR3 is TGTGCCAGCAGCCAAGGATGGAATACGCAGTATTTT. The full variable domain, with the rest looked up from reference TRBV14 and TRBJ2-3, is EAGVTQFPSHSVIEKGQTVTLRCDPISGHDNLYWYRRVMGKEIKFLLHFVKESKQDESGMPNNRFLAERTGGTYSTLKVQPAELEDSGVYFCASSQGWNTQYFGPGTRLTVL.

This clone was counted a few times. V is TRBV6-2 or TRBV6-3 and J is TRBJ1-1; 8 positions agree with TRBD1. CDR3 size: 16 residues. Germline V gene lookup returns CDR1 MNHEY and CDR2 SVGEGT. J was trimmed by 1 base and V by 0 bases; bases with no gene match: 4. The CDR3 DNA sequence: TGTGCCAGCAGTTACTCTTCCGGGACAGGGAACACTGAAGCTTTCTTT. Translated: CASSYSSGTGNTEAFF.

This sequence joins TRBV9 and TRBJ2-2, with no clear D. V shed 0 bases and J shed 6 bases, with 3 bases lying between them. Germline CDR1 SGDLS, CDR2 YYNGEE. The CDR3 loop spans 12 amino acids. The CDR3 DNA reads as TGTGCCAGCAGCGTAGCCCCCGGGGAGCTGTTTTTT. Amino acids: CASSVAPGELFF. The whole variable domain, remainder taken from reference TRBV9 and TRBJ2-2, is DSGVTQTPKHLITATGQRVTLRCSPRSGDLSVYWYQQSLDQGLQFLIQYYNGEERAKGNILERFSAQQFPDLHSELNLSSLELGDSALYFCASSVAPGELFFGEGSRLTVL.